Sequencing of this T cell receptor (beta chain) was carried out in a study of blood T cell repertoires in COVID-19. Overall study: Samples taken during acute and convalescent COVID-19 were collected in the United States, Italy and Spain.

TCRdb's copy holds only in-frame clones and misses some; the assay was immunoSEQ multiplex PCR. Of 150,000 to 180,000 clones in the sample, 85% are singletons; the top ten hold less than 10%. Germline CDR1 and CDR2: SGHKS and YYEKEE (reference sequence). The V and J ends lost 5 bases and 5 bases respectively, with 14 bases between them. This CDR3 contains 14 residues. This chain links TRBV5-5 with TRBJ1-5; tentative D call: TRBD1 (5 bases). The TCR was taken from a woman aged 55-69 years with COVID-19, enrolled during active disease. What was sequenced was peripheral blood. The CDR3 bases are TGTGCCAGCAGTTCGGGGGGGATCCATCAGCCCCAGCATTTT. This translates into CASSSGGIHQPQHF.